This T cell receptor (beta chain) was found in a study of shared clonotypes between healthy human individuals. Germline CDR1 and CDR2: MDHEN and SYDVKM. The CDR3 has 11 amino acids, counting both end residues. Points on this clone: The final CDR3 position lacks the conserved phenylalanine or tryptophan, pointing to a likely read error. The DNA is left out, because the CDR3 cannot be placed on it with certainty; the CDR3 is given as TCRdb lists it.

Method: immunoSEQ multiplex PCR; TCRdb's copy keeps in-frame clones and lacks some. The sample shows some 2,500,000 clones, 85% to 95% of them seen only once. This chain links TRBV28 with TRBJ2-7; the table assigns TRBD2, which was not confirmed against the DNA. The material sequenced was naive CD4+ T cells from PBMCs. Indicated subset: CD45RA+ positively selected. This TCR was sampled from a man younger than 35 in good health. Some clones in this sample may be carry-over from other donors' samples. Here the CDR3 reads CASSPRRELYL.